This T cell receptor (beta chain) originates from a study of identical twins listed by TCRdb under 2016. Study-level background: TCR alpha and beta repertoires from monozygotic twins, unrelated adults of various ages and cord blood were deep-sequenced to test whether fetal clonotypes persist. To rule out contamination, replicate twin experiments were performed at different times with different library preparation protocols.

This clonotype occurred a few times. The target of this receptor is not known. Base qualities are missing; no much larger clone stands one base away. Counted from cysteine to phenylalanine, this CDR3 has 15 amino acids. Of the read, only the CDR3 DNA is kept; its 45 bases are in frame from base 1. CDR1 and CDR2 are drawn from the germline V gene: SGHDN, FVKESK. V is pared back by 1 base and J by 1 base, with 5 bases lying between the germline termini. Overall results and qualifications from the work: Compared with coincidental sharing between unrelated individuals, an excess of low generation-probability sequences was observed among out-of-frame TCR alpha sequences shared between twins. Abundant cord blood beta clonotypes carried fewer insertions; young adult naive repertoires showed a weaker similar trend, while memory repertoires showed none. In beta out-of-frame sequences, excess twin sharing was weaker, because having fewer shared sequences lowered the signal-to-noise ratio. Conclusions relied on cross-sectional statistical analysis, since the same donors could not be followed over many years. Out-of-frame TCR alpha sharing in monozygotic twins was systematically underestimated by recombination models, whereas sharing between unrelated individuals was in agreement with the recombination models. Zero-insertion analyses could be partly confounded by invariant T cells such as MAIT and iNKT, although diverse VJ usage argued against such confounding for most clonotypes.

Library preparation was by 5' RACE. Sequencing was carried out with an Illumina HiSeq 2000. A universal primer binding site was added through template switching, and the final cDNA carried a unique molecular identifier so that TCR cDNA molecules could be counted accurately. First-strand cDNA for TCR alpha and beta chains was synthesized from specific primers in the conserved constant-segment region. To control for contamination, every cDNA library carried two barcodes: a SMART-Mk sample barcode plus Illumina barcodes. TruSeq adapter sequences and Illumina sample barcodes were added in two successive PCR steps. The Illumina HiSeq platform was used with custom primers to sequence TCR alpha and beta cDNA libraries. As for how the authors treated the data: MiGEC was used to process raw reads and extract unique molecular identifiers, and MiXCR was used to find CDR3 positions. For each individual, recombination models were inferred using an EM algorithm with the repgenHMM and IGoR tools. Shared clonotypes were analyzed with the tcR package in R, and sharing was normalized by the product of cloneset sizes. To study raw recombination free of thymic and clonal selection effects, out-of-frame nonproductive sequences were analyzed. TCRdb trimmed public reads at Q25 via fastp, called clones via MiXCR and kept in-frame beta chains. Each entry merges the rows of one CDR3 protein and shows their most common DNA and genes. The V and J calls and clone size come from TCRdb's table, not from the authors' own analysis. For this sample the table gives about 190,000 distinct CDR3 sequences, of which roughly 15% were detected only once. 35% to 45% of the sample is taken by the ten largest.

Every donor was a healthy Caucasian. Three pairs of female monozygotic twins, all aged about 18 to 30 years, made up the twin cohort. CD4+ and CD8+ T cell populations were isolated with positive isolation kits from Invitrogen. These data were also filed under a second study, of T cells expressing NK-cell markers. Drawing on the second study: TCR beta-chain repertoires were profiled in sorted CD3+CD56+NKG2C+, CD3+CD56+NKG2C- and CD3+CD56-NKG2C+ T-cell subsets from fewer than 10 donors. Among the eight sequenced donors, seven were HCMV-seropositive and one was HCMV-seronegative. In several experiments an anti-gammadeltaTCR antibody was added to restrict sorting to alphabetaTCR-expressing T cells. In several donors, the dominant CD3+CD56+NKG2C+ clonotypes were found to rank among the top 10 CD8+ clonotypes and to make up about 1.0-7.5% of CD8+ T cells. Those dominant clonotypes were again the most abundant among CD3+CD56-NKG2C+ cells in a handful of donors, at about 28.3-65%. Whether the expanded NKG2C-expressing T cell clones were specific for HCMV antigens was left unclear. The eight sequenced donors were randomly selected healthy volunteers, three men and five women. HCMV serostatus was determined by detecting HCMV-specific IgG in serum with a commercial ELISA kit. Reads were demultiplexed and grouped by UMI with MIGEC, and clonotypes were assembled and quantified with MiTCR. To remove erroneous sequences, TCR cDNA sequences were retained only when supported by two or more reads. The tcR package was used for downstream repertoire analysis, and clonotypes were matched between fractions using CDR3 nucleotide sequence together with V segment. Antigen specificity was annotated against VDJdb with VDJmatch, allowing one amino acid substitution in CDR3.

The sample taken for sequencing was CD8+ T cells sorted from blood. The clonotype originates from a woman aged 18-30 years in good health. The rearranged segments are TRBV14 and TRBJ2-6, with the D gene uncertain. The base sequence is TGTGCCAGCAGCCAAGGTACTTCTGGGGCCAACGTCCTGACTTTC. It encodes CASSQGTSGANVLTF. The full variable domain, with segments outside the CDR3 supplied by the reference TRBV14 and TRBJ2-6 proteins, appears as EAGVTQFPSHSVIEKGQTVTLRCDPISGHDNLYWYRRVMGKEIKFLLHFVKESKQDESGMPNNRFLAERTGGTYSTLKVQPAELEDSGVYFCASSQGTSGANVLTFGAGSRLTVL.